These 17 T cell receptor beta chains originate from one sample sequenced in a study of metastatic and nonmetastatic thyroid tumors (dated by TCRdb to 2019 to 2021). No treatment had been received by any patient before thyroid surgery. The library came from PCR. The instrument given in TCRdb is Illumina HiSeq 4000. The raw public data were reprocessed by TCRdb itself: fastp quality trimming at Q25, MiXCR clonotype calling, in-frame beta chains only. The sample table holds roughly 35,000 clones, of which about a sixth were seen once. Of the sample, 6.5% to 8.5% is held by the ten largest clones. The sample comprised blood. Receptor source: a female donor with papillary thyroid cancer or a benign thyroid nodule (not recorded which). Some clones in this sample may be carry-over from other donors' samples.

This clone was seen repeatedly, ten times or more. The CDR3 here is CASSPSAGQGGGGTEAFF. CDR3 bases: TGTGCCAGCAGCCCCTCGGCGGGGCAGGGAGGAGGTGGGACTGAAGCTTTCTTT. This chain connects TRBV11-1 to TRBJ1-1, with D perhaps TRBD1 (5 bases). The CDR3 has 18 amino acids. Trimming shortened V by 5 bases and J by 5 bases, and 27 bases separated the two germline ends. The germline gives CDR1 SGHAT, CDR2 FQDESV (reference sequence).

On this clone itself: Other nucleotide sequences from this sample produce the same CDR3. This chain links TRBV3-1 with TRBJ1-5; D perhaps matches TRBD1 (6 bases). The V end was cut by 1 base, the J end by 6 bases, with 10 bases between. This CDR3 comprises 14 residues. CDR1 LGHDT and CDR2 YNNKEL come from the germline V gene (reference sequence). The CDR3 is CASSQASGVQPQHF. In DNA, the CDR3 is TGTGCCAGCAGCCAAGCCTCAGGGGTTCAGCCCCAGCATTTT.

The table lists this clone with many counts. The chain carries TRBV7-2 and TRBJ2-1, with 12 bases aligning to TRBD2. The germline gives CDR1 SGHTA, CDR2 FQGNSA. The CDR3 covers 15 residues. After removal of 5 bases from V and 6 bases from J, the junction contained 5 bases not matched to a gene. This CDR3 is CASSLGTSGLNEQFF. The CDR3 nucleotides read TGTGCCAGCAGCCTAGGGACTAGCGGGCTCAATGAGCAGTTCTTC.

Concerning this clone itself: A much larger clone lies one base from this, so it may be a read error. The V gene is TRBV20-1, the J gene TRBJ2-1, with D unresolved. The CDR3 extends over 13 amino acids. CDR1 is DFQATT and CDR2 is SNEGSKA in the germline V gene (reference sequence). The CDR3 DNA reads as TGTAGTGCTAGAGTGCCTAGACTGGATGAGCAGTTCTTC. Its translation: CSARVPRLDEQFF.

This clone came up many times. The chain combines TRBV28 with TRBJ2-7; 8 bases map to TRBD2. CDR1 is MDHEN and CDR2 is SYDVKM in the germline V gene. The CDR3 has 13 residues. J gave up 2 bases and V 7 bases, and 4 bases lay outside the gene matches. CDR3 DNA sequence: TGTGCCAGCAAGGCGGGAGGAACCTACGAGCAGTACTTC. Amino acid sequence: CASKAGGTYEQYF.

This chain uses TRBV27 with TRBJ2-7; TRBD2 agrees at 10 bases. The CDR3 spans 15 residues. The trim removed 6 bases at V and 3 bases at J, leaving 8 bases unmatched. CDR1 MNHEY and CDR2 SMNVEV come from the germline V gene (reference sequence). This chain's CDR3 is CASRRSGTSVYEQYF. DNA of the CDR3: TGTGCCAGCAGACGTTCCGGGACTAGCGTCTACGAGCAGTACTTC.

Ten or more counts support this clone. This rearrangement joins TRBV11-1 to TRBJ2-2; possibly TRBD1 or TRBD2 for D (6 bases each). V dropped 2 bases and J dropped 5 bases, with 9 bases sitting between them. Germline CDR1 reads SGHAT; CDR2 reads FQDESV (reference sequence). CDR3 size: 14 residues. The CDR3: CASSLRGATGELFF. For the CDR3, the DNA is TGTGCCAGCAGCTTAAGGGGGGCGACCGGGGAGCTGTTTTTT.

This clone was seen many times. The rearrangement joins TRBV3-1 to TRBJ2-3; D is perhaps TRBD1 or TRBD2 (5 bases each). CDR3 length: 15 amino acids. Trimming removed 4 bases from V and 6 bases from J, with 17 bases in between. Germline CDR1 LGHDT, CDR2 YNNKEL (reference sequence). Here the CDR3 reads CASSPAGTEDDTQYF. The CDR3 DNA follows: TGTGCCAGCAGCCCCGCCGGGACGGAGGACGATACGCAGTATTTT.

This clone was recorded many times. This chain uses TRBV5-6 with TRBJ2-7, with TRBD2 identical over 13 bases. Germline CDR1 SGHDT, CDR2 YYEEEE. Losses at the gene ends were 3 bases for V and 4 bases for J; bases not matched to a gene: 4. The CDR3 is 15 residues long. CDR3 loop: CASSSPGLAGYEQYF. The CDR3 DNA is TGTGCCAGCAGCTCGCCGGGACTAGCGGGGTACGAGCAGTACTTC.

Turning to this clone: Being one base from a much bigger clone, this may be a read error. The CDR3 loop is CASSLGLGSKNIQYF. Written as DNA, the CDR3 is TGTGCCAGCAGCTTAGGGTTGGGGTCCAAAAACATTCAGTACTTC. This rearrangement joins TRBV7-2 to TRBJ2-4, with D uncertain. The CDR3 is made up of 15 amino acids. The V gene lost 1 base and the J gene lost 2 bases, with 9 bases spanning the gap. CDR1 SGHTA and CDR2 FQGNSA come from the germline V gene.

This clone appeared many times. V gene TRBV11-2 combines with J gene TRBJ2-1; the D is unclear. Trimming took off 3 bases at V and 2 bases at J, with 11 bases between the two ends. The CDR3 totals 15 residues. Germline-derived CDR1 and CDR2 are SGHAT and FQNNGV. The CDR3 DNA is TGTGCCAGCAGCTTCCCCGGTTTAGCCTACAATGAGCAGTTCTTC. Protein: CASSFPGLAYNEQFF.

This clone appeared many times. The chain has TRBV27 and TRBJ2-2; D call uncertain. Germline V gives CDR1 MNHEY, CDR2 SMNVEV (reference sequence). The CDR3 sequence is 13 residues long. Deletions cut 9 bases from V and 0 bases from J, with 8 bases between. DNA of the CDR3: TGTGCCAGGGATGACCCGAACACCGGGGAGCTGTTTTTT. It translates to CARDDPNTGELFF.

V is TRBV20-1 and J is TRBJ2-5, with D possibly being TRBD2 (6 bases). V dropped 6 bases and J dropped 10 bases, with 24 bases sitting between them. The germline V gene encodes CDR1 DFQATT and CDR2 SNEGSKA (reference sequence). The CDR3 has 14 residues. The CDR3 protein is CSARTGDPQGNQYF. Here the CDR3 DNA reads TGCAGTGCCCGGACGGGAGACCCCCAAGGGAACCAGTACTTC.

The J gene is TRBJ2-3, the V gene TRBV5-4, with TRBD2 matching over 14 bases. The V segment lost 3 bases and the J segment 4 bases; nucleotides outside the gene matches: 10. This CDR3 has 18 amino acids. The germline V gene encodes CDR1 SGHNT and CDR2 YYREEE (reference sequence). The CDR3 sequence is CASSSLGTSGSWPDTQYF. The CDR3 DNA reads TGTGCCAGCAGCTCTCTCGGGACTAGCGGGAGTTGGCCAGATACGCAGTATTTT.

The sample holds a few counts of this clone. The chain joins TRBV7-2 to TRBJ1-2; possibly TRBD1 for D (5 bases). CDR3 size: 14 residues. Trimming cost V 5 bases and J 7 bases, with 17 bases left between them. Germline CDR1 is SGHTA and CDR2 is FQGNSA. The CDR3 protein is CASSVQVLKRGYTF. The CDR3 DNA reads TGTGCCAGCAGCGTACAGGTCCTGAAACGTGGCTACACCTTC.

This clone occurred a few times. A junction end diverges from the germline sequence, so it may reflect a read error. The chain uses TRBV12-3 or TRBV12-4 and TRBJ2-7; the D is unclear. The CDR3 spans 17 residues. This chain's CDR3 is CANSPLKNDGSSYEQYF. CDR3 coding DNA: TGCGCCAACAGTCCACTAAAGAACGACGGTAGCAGCTACGAGCAGTACTTC.

This clone was found many times. This chain uses TRBV28 with TRBJ2-7; TRBD1 aligns across 7 bases. The V gene's germline CDR1 is MDHEN and CDR2 SYDVKM. The junction had 9 bases not matched to a gene; V was cut back by 3 bases and J by 4 bases. The length of the CDR3 is 15 residues. CDR3 sequence (DNA): TGTGCCAGCAGTTTGAGAACAGGGGCCTCATACGAGCAGTACTTC. This sequence encodes CASSLRTGASYEQYF.